This T cell receptor (beta chain) was profiled in a study of CD8+CD57+ T cells in acquired aplastic anemia. In the study overall: Sorted CD4+ and CD8+ cells yielded DNA averaging around 3.2 ug. Study-wide results and caveats: Common to patients and controls were roughly 30 CD8+ CDR3 sequences.

The length of the CDR3 is 14 residues. Germline V gene lookup returns CDR1 LGHNA and CDR2 YSLEER. Trimming pared 3 bases from V and 5 bases from J, leaving 13 bases between. Comment on this clonotype: The antigen is undetermined. A much bigger clone sits one base away, suggesting this may be a read error.

The use of genomic DNA as template underpinned the TCR beta VDJ and CDR3 profiling. Using its own MiXCR run on the reads, TCRdb lists one record per CDR3 protein. The sample carries fewer than 200,000 distinct CDR3 sequences, around 48% recorded once. Patients picked for sequencing had shown CD8+CD57+ cell expansion detected by flow cytometry. This chain uses TRBV4-3 with TRBJ2-5; D gene uncertain. Sequences were obtained from sorted CD4+, CD8+, or CD8+CD57+ T cells (not recorded which) from PBMCs. This receptor was obtained from a human donor with aplastic anemia. The CDR3 DNA is TGCGCCAGCAGCCATGAGCCCCAAGGGGAGACCCAGTACTTC. It yields the protein CASSHEPQGETQYF.